These T cell receptor beta chains were read from a single sample in a study of blood T cell repertoires in COVID-19. The assay was immunoSEQ multiplex PCR, and TCRdb's table has in-frame clones only and misses some. The top ten clones hold 43% of a sample with roughly 68,000 clones, 88% of them seen once. The sequenced sample consisted of peripheral blood. Receptors were obtained from a woman aged 60-70 years with COVID-19, enrolled during active disease. Both conserved end residues are part of each CDR3. A D gene is named only where the DNA matches it firmly. Expanded clones are given a class, and other clones once, few, many or no size at all.

clone_size,v_call,j_call,d_call,cdr3_nt,cdr3_aa
.,TRBV13,TRBJ1-1,.,TGTGCCAGCAGCTTAGGCACGGGAGACACTGAAGCTTTCTTT,CASSLGTGDTEAFF
.,TRBV18,TRBJ1-1,.,TGTGCCAGCTCACCGGGGCAGGTGGTAAGGGGGAACACTGAAGCTTTCTTT,CASSPGQVVRGNTEAFF
.,TRBV5-5,TRBJ1-1,.,TGTGCCAGCAGCTTTCTCCCAGGGGACACTGAAGCTTTCTTT,CASSFLPGDTEAFF
.,TRBV7-9,TRBJ2-1,TRBD2,TGTGCCAGCAGTCCCGGGACTAGCTATGCCGGTGAGCAGTTCTTC,CASSPGTSYAGEQFF
.,TRBV25-1,TRBJ2-3,TRBD1,TGTGCCAGCAGTGACCCTACAGGGGGGGATACGCAGTATTTT,CASSDPTGGDTQYF
once,TRBV30,TRBJ1-1,.,TGTGCCTGGAGTGTCGGGGTAGGAGGCACTGAAGCTTTCTTT,CAWSVGVGGTEAFF
.,TRBV6-5,TRBJ1-3,.,TGTGCCAGCAGGTACCGCTGGGGGGGCACTGGAAACACCATATATTTT,CASRYRWGGTGNTIYF
few,TRBV19,TRBJ2-3,.,TGTGCCAGTAGTATTTTACAGGCAGATTCACCAGATACGCAGTATTTT,CASSILQADSPDTQYF
.,TRBV19,TRBJ2-4,TRBD2,TGTGCCAGTAGTATGGGGGGGACTAGCGGAATCAAAAACATTCAGTACTTC,CASSMGGTSGIKNIQYF
.,TRBV27,TRBJ1-2,TRBD1,TGTGCCAGCAGTGACCAGGGGGTAGATGGCTACACCTTC,CASSDQGVDGYTF
.,TRBV10-3,TRBJ1-3,.,TGTGCCACCGATGGGTTAGAGGAAAACACCATATATTTT,CATDGLEENTIYF
.,TRBV19,TRBJ1-1,.,TGTGCCAGTAGCGCGACATTTTTAAACACTGAAGCTTTCTTT,CASSATFLNTEAFF
.,TRBV14,TRBJ2-2,.,TGTGCCAGCAGCCAAGTAGTCCGGCCACGGGCCGGGGAGCTGTTTTTT,CASSQVVRPRAGELFF
.,TRBV24-1,TRBJ2-5,.,TGTGCCACCAGTGGAGGCGGGGGCCCTTCTCAAGAGACCCAGTACTTC,CATSGGGGPSQETQYF
.,TRBV30,TRBJ1-5,.,TGTGCCTGGAGTGTTAAGACAGGTTATAGCAATCAGCCCCAGCATTTT,CAWSVKTGYSNQPQHF
.,TRBV3-1/TRBV3-2,TRBJ1-4,TRBD1,TGTGCCAGCAGCCAATCGGGACAGGGTTTTAATGAAAAACTGTTTTTT,CASSQSGQGFNEKLFF
.,TRBV10-2,TRBJ2-5,.,TGCGCCAGCAGTGAGCCTAGGGGAGAGACCCAGTACTTC,CASSEPRGETQYF